The 22 T cell receptor beta chains below come from one sample, sequenced in a study of neurological immune-mediated disorders. TCRdb ran MiXCR on the 5' RACE reads and lists one entry per CDR3 protein. The profile shows roughly 100,000 distinct CDR3 sequences, 11% of them singletons. As to time point: longitudinal time-point 3. Specimen: PBMCs. These receptors all come from a female donor with HTLV-1-associated myelopathy (HAM/TSP).

This clonotype was counted a few times. The gene calls are TRBV20-1 and TRBJ1-6, with D unclear. Trimming took off 0 bases at V and 10 bases at J, with 10 bases between the two ends. CDR3 length equals 13 residues. The germline V gene has CDR1 DFQATT and CDR2 SNEGSKA (reference sequence). The CDR3 reads CSAREVGVSPLHF. The CDR3 DNA reads TGCAGTGCTAGAGAGGTCGGGGTATCACCCCTCCACTTT.

This clonotype was counted at least ten times. The chain uses TRBV4-1 and TRBJ2-3, with D unresolved. This CDR3 region has 14 residues. Germline V gene lookup returns CDR1 MGHRA and CDR2 YSYEKL. V dropped 0 bases and J dropped 3 bases, with 7 bases sitting between them. In DNA, the CDR3 is TGCGCCAGCAGCCAAGACTTAATTACAGATACGCAGTATTTT. Its protein product is CASSQDLITDTQYF.

This clonotype was seen repeatedly, ten times or more. This chain connects TRBV7-8 to TRBJ2-4, with 16 bases aligning to TRBD2. Per germline, CDR1 SGHVS and CDR2 FQNEAQ. The CDR3 has 16 residues. The V and J ends lost 5 bases and 4 bases, in that order; junction bases with no gene match: 2. Written as DNA, the CDR3 is TGTGCCAGCAGCGCGGGACTAGCGGGGGGGAAAAACATTCAGTACTTC. Amino acids: CASSAGLAGGKNIQYF.

There are many counts of this clonotype. The genes are TRBV6-5 and TRBJ2-3, with a weak D call TRBD1 (5 bases). Trimming shortened V by 8 bases and J by 0 bases, and 15 bases separated the two germline ends. This CDR3 spans 15 amino acids. Germline CDR1 and CDR2: MNHEY and SVGAGI. CDR3 coding DNA: TGTGCCAGCTCCACCGACAGTTTTAGCACAGATACGCAGTATTTT. Its protein is CASSTDSFSTDTQYF.

In its sample, this clonotype was seen many times. The genes are TRBV5-1 and TRBJ1-2; 8 bases fit TRBD1. Germline CDR1 and CDR2: SGHRS and YFSETQ. V was pared by 0 bases and J by 4 bases, with 11 bases of the junction left unmatched. The CDR3 is made up of 17 amino acids. DNA for the CDR3: TGCGCCAGCAGCTTGGCCCCGGGACAGGCTAACCTCTATGGCTACACCTTC. This sequence encodes CASSLAPGQANLYGYTF.

This clonotype was picked up many times. The genes are TRBV6-5 and TRBJ1-6; tentative D call: TRBD1 (6 bases). The V end was cut by 2 bases, the J end by 9 bases, with 8 bases between. The CDR3 runs to 13 residues. Germline CDR1 and CDR2: MNHEY and SVGAGI. As DNA, the CDR3 is TGTGCCAGCAGTTACGAGGGGGGTTCACCCCTCCACTTT. Residues: CASSYEGGSPLHF.

Details on this clonotype: This may be a read error: a much more frequent sequence differs by one nucleotide. This chain connects TRBV20-1 to TRBJ2-5, with D possibly matching TRBD1 (6 bases). This CDR3 has 12 amino acids. Germline V gene lookup returns CDR1 DFQATT and CDR2 SNEGSKA (reference sequence). V was shortened by 4 bases and J by 6 bases, with 12 bases between the two germline ends. CDR3 amino acids: CSANGGDKTQYF. Here the CDR3 DNA reads TGCAGTGCTAATGGGGGCGATAAGACCCAGTACTTC.

This clonotype was seen ten or more times. This sequence joins TRBV12-3 or TRBV12-4 and TRBJ2-4; a weak D match, TRBD1 (6 bases). CDR3 length equals 14 residues. V lost 7 bases to trimming and J lost 9 bases, with 19 bases between them. The CDR3 region has the DNA TGTGCCAGCACCTCGACAGGTGGGATCGGCATTCAGTACTTC. Protein product: CASTSTGGIGIQYF.

There are many counts of this clonotype. The genes are TRBV7-9 and TRBJ2-2; 7 bases align to TRBD1. In germline, CDR1 is SEHNR, CDR2 FQNEAQ (reference sequence). The CDR3 consists of 15 residues. V shed 4 bases, J shed 0 bases, and the junction held 2 bases outside the gene matches. CDR3 residues: CASSSGQTNTGELFF. The CDR3, as DNA: TGTGCCAGCAGCTCGGGACAGACGAACACCGGGGAGCTGTTTTTT.

This clonotype showed up many times. The chain has TRBV7-8 and TRBJ2-5; 12 bases agree with TRBD2. After removal of 5 bases from V and 0 bases from J, the junction contained 4 bases not matched to a gene. CDR1 and CDR2 from the germline V gene are SGHVS and FQNEAQ. The CDR3 sequence is 16 residues long. The DNA of the CDR3 is TGTGCCAGCAGCGTACGACTAGCGGGGGACCAAGAGACCCAGTACTTC. Its protein is CASSVRLAGDQETQYF.

Regarding this clonotype: It may be a read error: a sequence one base away is much more abundant. The conserved final phenylalanine or tryptophan is absent from the CDR3, which likely points to a read error. The chain has TRBV20-1 and TRBJ2-2, with D perhaps matching TRBD2 (5 bases). There are 16 residues in the CDR3. V was trimmed by 0 bases and J by 6 bases, leaving 17 bases between them. Germline CDR1 reads DFQATT; CDR2 reads SNEGSKA (reference sequence). CDR3 bases: TGCAGTGCTAGAGATCCTTCGGGGAAGTGGGCCGGGGAGCTGTTTTTA. Translation: CSARDPSGKWAGELFL.

Comment on this clonotype: A much larger clonotype is one base distant, so this may be a read error. The V and J genes are TRBV28 and TRBJ2-7; tentatively, D is TRBD1 (6 bases). This CDR3 has 14 residues. Germline CDR1 MDHEN, CDR2 SYDVKM. V lost 5 bases and J lost 12, with 23 bases in between. CDR3 in amino acids: CASSPPTLQGWGYF. The DNA for the CDR3 is TGTGCCAGCAGTCCACCGACGTTACAGGGTTGGGGGTACTTC.

There are many counts of this clonotype. CDR3 loop: CSVSGPVSYEQYF. The CDR3 DNA reads TGCAGTGTTTCGGGACCTGTAAGCTACGAGCAGTACTTC. The chain is built from TRBV20-1 and TRBJ2-7; tentatively, D is TRBD1 or TRBD2 (5 bases each). The CDR3 has 13 residues. Germline V CDR1 and CDR2: DFQATT, SNEGSKA (reference sequence). V shed 7 bases and J shed 3 bases, with 16 bases lying between them.

Many counts were recorded for this clonotype. CDR3 sequence reads: CASSLAWGAGYNEQFF. The CDR3 bases are TGTGCCAGCAGCTTAGCGTGGGGGGCGGGTTACAATGAGCAGTTCTTC. This chain uses TRBV7-2 with TRBJ2-1; D is tentatively TRBD1 or TRBD2 (6 bases each). This CDR3 has 16 residues. Trimming removed 0 bases from V and 4 bases from J, with 13 bases in between. Germline V CDR1 and CDR2: SGHTA, FQGNSA.

There are many counts of this clonotype. CDR3 DNA: TGCAGTGCTAGTGGAGCCAGGGACAATGAGCAGTTCTTC. Its translation is CSASGARDNEQFF. This chain connects TRBV20-1 to TRBJ2-1; perhaps TRBD1 as D (5 bases). This CDR3 spans 13 amino acids. V was shortened by 3 bases and J by 5 bases, with 11 bases between the two germline ends. The germline CDR1 and CDR2 sequences are DFQATT and SNEGSKA (reference sequence).

This clonotype was picked up many times. The chain carries TRBV2 and TRBJ2-3; D possibly corresponds to TRBD2 (5 bases). Germline lookup yields CDR1 SNHLY and CDR2 FYNNEI. V lost 3 bases, J lost 6 bases, and 13 bases lay in between. The CDR3 covers 14 residues. CDR3 nucleotide sequence: TGTGCCAGCAGTGAGTCGACTCGCGGGGATACGCAGTATTTT. This translates into CASSESTRGDTQYF.

This clonotype was detected ten times or more. The chain's CDR3 is CSARFGRKDQPQHF. CDR3 sequence (DNA): TGCAGTGCTAGATTCGGGAGGAAGGATCAGCCCCAGCATTTT. The chain links TRBV20-1 to TRBJ1-5; no firm D call. Germline loops: CDR1 DFQATT, CDR2 SNEGSKA (reference sequence). V lost 2 bases to trimming and J lost 5 bases, with 13 bases between them. The CDR3 spans 14 residues.

This clonotype appeared a few times. This sequence joins TRBV5-1 and TRBJ1-4, with unresolved D. CDR3 size: 13 residues. Between the trimmed V and J ends, which lost 1 base and 5 bases, there was a span of 6 bases. Per the germline V gene, CDR1 is SGHRS and CDR2 is YFSETQ. CDR3 nucleotides: TGCGCCAGCAGCTTGTCAGGAAATGAAAAACTGTTTTTT. Amino acid sequence: CASSLSGNEKLFF.

This clonotype has more than one count but fewer than ten. The chain links TRBV19 to TRBJ2-2; D not resolved. CDR3 size: 14 residues. Per the germline V gene, CDR1 is LNHDA and CDR2 is SQIVND (reference sequence). The V end lost 4 bases, the J end lost 6 bases, and 12 bases lay between the germline ends. The CDR3, as DNA: TGTGCCAGTAGTAGAGAAAGAGGACCCGGGGAGCTGTTTTTT. It codes for CASSRERGPGELFF.

This clonotype was recorded many times. In nucleotides, the CDR3 is TGCAGTGCCTCATCCCCGGGACAGTCCTACGAGCAGTACTTC. It encodes CSASSPGQSYEQYF. The chain links TRBV20-1 to TRBJ2-7, with 7 bases matching TRBD1. Germline lookup yields CDR1 DFQATT and CDR2 SNEGSKA (reference sequence). There are 14 residues in the CDR3. V shed 6 bases and J 1 base; nucleotides not matched to a gene: 9.

This clonotype was counted many times. The CDR3 spells CASSQASPPSGNTIYF. The CDR3 coding sequence is TGTGCCAGCAGCCAAGCTTCCCCACCCTCTGGAAACACCATATATTTT. V and J are TRBV4-2 and TRBJ1-3; no reliable D call. Germline V gene data show CDR1 as LGHNA and CDR2 as YNFKEQ. The CDR3 extends over 16 amino acids. V dropped 1 base and J dropped 0 bases, with 10 bases sitting between them.

The rearrangement links TRBV4-1 to TRBJ2-3; D may match TRBD1 or TRBD2 (5 bases each). The germline V gene encodes CDR1 MGHRA and CDR2 YSYEKL. The CDR3 runs to 16 residues. V gave up 3 bases and J gave up 5 bases, with 18 bases separating them. For the CDR3, the DNA is TGCGCCAGCAGCCAGGTTCAGGGAGCAGCAGTAGATACGCAGTATTTT. Protein sequence: CASSQVQGAAVDTQYF.